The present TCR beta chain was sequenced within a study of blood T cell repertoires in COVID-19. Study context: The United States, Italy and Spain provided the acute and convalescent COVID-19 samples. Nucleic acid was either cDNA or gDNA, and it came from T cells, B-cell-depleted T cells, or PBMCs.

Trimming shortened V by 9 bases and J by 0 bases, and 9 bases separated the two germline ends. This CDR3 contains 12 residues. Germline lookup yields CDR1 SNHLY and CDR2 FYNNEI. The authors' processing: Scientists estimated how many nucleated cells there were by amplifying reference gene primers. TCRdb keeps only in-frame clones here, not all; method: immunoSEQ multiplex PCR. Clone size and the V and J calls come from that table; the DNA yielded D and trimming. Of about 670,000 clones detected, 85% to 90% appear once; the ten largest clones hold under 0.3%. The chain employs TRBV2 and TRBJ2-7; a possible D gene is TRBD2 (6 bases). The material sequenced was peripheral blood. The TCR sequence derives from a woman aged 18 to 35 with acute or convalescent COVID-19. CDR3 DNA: TGTGCCAGTATGCGGGACTCCTACGAGCAGTACTTC. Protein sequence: CASMRDSYEQYF.